Listed below are T cell receptor beta chains from one sample, sequenced in a study of shared clonotypes between healthy human individuals. Using immunoSEQ multiplex PCR, the repertoire was profiled, and TCRdb retains in-frame clones only, with some absent. The repertoire holds 1.4 million or so clones, with 98% to 99% as singletons. Sequencing was done on a sample of naive CD4+ T cells sorted from blood. Receptor source: a man aged 25-45 years in good health. CDR3s include the opening cysteine and the closing phenylalanine or tryptophan. D genes are given only for firm matches. Not every row has a clone size; where given, it reads once, few, many or a size class.

cdr3_aa cdr3_nt d_call j_call clone_size v_call
CASSSRIGTSQETQYF TGTGCCAGCAGTTCCCGAATCGGGACGTCCCAAGAGACCCAGTACTTC NA TRBJ2-5 NA TRBV28
CASSMAGLNEKLFF TGTGCCAGTAGTATGGCAGGACTTAATGAAAAACTGTTTTTT NA TRBJ1-4 NA TRBV19
CASGYPSGSQTQYF TGTGCCAGCGGATACCCCAGCGGGAGTCAGACCCAGTACTTC TRBD2 TRBJ2-5 NA TRBV5-4
CASSPMGGIDYGYTF TGTGCCAGCTCACCAATGGGGGGCATCGACTATGGCTACACCTTC NA TRBJ1-2 NA TRBV18
CAISGSQISRGSYEQYF TGTGCCATCAGTGGATCCCAAATTTCCAGGGGAAGCTACGAGCAGTACTTC NA TRBJ2-7 NA TRBV10-3
CASSRGTVRPYEQYF TGTGCCAGCAGCCGAGGGACAGTCCGACCCTACGAGCAGTACTTC TRBD1 TRBJ2-7 NA TRBV14
CSVGPGEATQYF TGCAGCGTTGGTCCAGGAGAGGCGACCCAGTACTTC NA TRBJ2-5 NA TRBV29-1
CASSPGLAGATGGEQYF TGTGCCAGCTCTCCCGGACTAGCGGGAGCCACAGGGGGCGAGCAGTACTTC TRBD2 TRBJ2-7 once TRBV18
CASSESRNGETQYF TGCGCCAGCAGTGAGTCACGGAACGGAGAGACCCAGTACTTC NA TRBJ2-5 NA TRBV10-1
CASSLAQVGYNEQFF TGCGCCAGCAGCTTGGCACAGGTGGGATACAATGAGCAGTTCTTC NA TRBJ2-1 NA TRBV5-1
CASSPSRLVPYEQYF TGTGCCAGCAGCCCTTCCCGGCTAGTTCCCTACGAGCAGTACTTC NA TRBJ2-7 NA TRBV7-2
CASSELAGGPNEQFF TGTGCCAGCAGCGAATTAGCGGGAGGGCCGAATGAGCAGTTCTTC TRBD2 TRBJ2-1 NA TRBV5-6
CASSDRTSVNEQFF TGTGCCAGCAGTGATCGGACTAGCGTTAATGAGCAGTTCTTC TRBD2 TRBJ2-1 NA TRBV2
CASSPGWDTEAFF TGTGCCAGCAGTCCGGGATGGGACACTGAAGCTTTCTTT NA TRBJ1-1 NA TRBV2
CASSTVQGTDTQYF TGCGCCAGCAGCACCGTACAGGGGACAGATACGCAGTATTTT TRBD1 TRBJ2-3 NA TRBV5-1
CASSHTSGSIVQAKNIQYF TGCGCCAGCAGCCACACTAGCGGGAGTATTGTACAGGCCAAAAACATTCAGTACTTC TRBD2 TRBJ2-4 NA TRBV5-1